The entry that follows covers one T cell receptor (beta chain) sequence. Its antigen is unidentified. The germline gene is not matched at one end of the junction; a read error may be the cause. The data originate from a study of regulatory T cells in long-lasting Graves disease. Study-wide results and caveats: Researchers examined only peripheral blood and not thyroid tissue. Persistent disease exhibited a predilection for TRBV28, TRBJ1-2 and TRBJ2-5.

CDR1 is MRHNA, CDR2 SNTAGT, per germline. CDR3 size: 12 residues. The sample's time point: persistent/refractory GD, antithyroid drugs over 5 years with positive TRAb. TCR sequences were obtained from RNA taken from PBMCs. Construction of TCR beta libraries relied on iRepertoire HTBI primers and on Arm-PCR targeting CDR3 regions. A single record per CDR3 protein comes from TCRdb applying MiXCR to the multiplex PCR reads. Seen here are under 500,000 distinct CDR3 sequences, less than 25% observed once, and the top ten hold less than 25%. This clonotype was obtained from a female donor with Graves disease. The chain couples TRBV6-4 to TRBJ2-5, with no clear D. The sample in question was peripheral blood mononuclear cells (PBMCs), obtained when the disease was refractory, from a patient treated with antithyroid drugs. CDR3 bases: TGTGCCAGCAGTTTAGAGTTGGATGATCCGTTCTTC. It encodes CASSLELDDPFF.